This TCR beta chain was recorded in a study of graft-versus-host responses after intestinal transplantation. Across the study: Anti-thymocyte globulin induction preceded approximately three years of tacrolimus and steroid maintenance in all recipients. Notes on the study in general: Peak circulating GvH clone levels tracked with early post-transplant HvG declines. Those patients showing graft-donor T cell macrochimerism displayed high graft-versus-host to host-versus-graft clonal ratios in allografts. Present in recipient marrow, GvH clones included some that appeared first in ileum or blood.

Assay used: immunoSEQ multiplex PCR; TCRdb lists only in-frame clones, some missing. The sample has 25,000 or so clones; 90% are singletons. V was clipped by 5 bases and J by 9 bases, with 17 bases between them. There are 14 residues in the CDR3. Germline CDR1 reads SEHNR; CDR2 reads FQNEAQ (reference sequence). Notes on this clone: Its antigen is undetermined.

V usage is TRBV7-9 and J usage is TRBJ2-4; perhaps TRBD2 as D (5 bases). Source: PBMCs, taken just under 40 days after intestinal transplant. The sequence was obtained from a human patient who received an intestinal transplant, so some T cells may come from the graft donor. The CDR3: CASSRGGTLSIQYF. The DNA for the CDR3 is TGTGCCAGCAGCCGAGGAGGCACGCTGTCCATTCAGTACTTC.